The 28 T cell receptor beta chains presented below share a single source sample, sequenced in a study of shared T cell receptors in the human thymus (dated by TCRdb to the early 2020s). The protocol used for the library was the immunoSEQ multiplex PCR assay. TCRdb took over this immuneACCESS table, retaining in-frame rearrangements with V and J assigned. Such tables are incomplete; in checked studies, under half of the missing clones stem from an unresolved V gene, and the remainder is unexplained. A total of around 68,000 clones appear in this sample, about 96% of them only once. Less than 0.04% of the sample lies in the top ten. Sequencing was performed on thymocytes. The receptors derive from a human donor.

The genes are TRBV5-1 and TRBJ1-2, with TRBD1 identical over 7 bases. There are 14 residues in the CDR3. CDR1 and CDR2 (germline): SGHRS, YFSETQ. Trimming cost V 4 bases and J 6 bases; bases outside gene matches: 9. CDR3 in DNA: TGCGCCAGCAGCCCTGGACAGGCGACAGATGGCTACACCTTC. This gives the protein CASSPGQATDGYTF.

The chain employs TRBV9 and TRBJ2-5, with 7 bases aligning to TRBD2. CDR3 length: 15 amino acids. The V gene end was trimmed by 0 bases and the J gene end by 5 bases; junction bases not matched to a gene: 7. Germline-derived CDR1 and CDR2 are SGDLS and YYNGEE. CDR3 DNA sequence: TGTGCCAGCAGCGTAGGCGGGGGAGGCGGGGAGACCCAGTACTTC. It encodes CASSVGGGGGETQYF.

The chain combines TRBV7-9 with TRBJ1-3; no clear D gene. Germline V gives CDR1 SEHNR, CDR2 FQNEAQ (reference sequence). Between the trimmed V and J ends, which lost 4 bases and 4 bases, there was a span of 20 bases. The CDR3 consists of 17 residues. CDR3 sequence (DNA): TGTGCCAGCAGCTATTGGGTGGGCCTTGGAAGGGGAAACACCATATATTTT. Its translation is CASSYWVGLGRGNTIYF.

The J gene is TRBJ1-4, the V gene TRBV7-2, with 8 bases identical to TRBD1. The ends lost 5 bases at V and 3 bases at J; junction bases unmatched: 11. Germline values: CDR1 SGHTA, CDR2 FQGNSA. The CDR3 has 17 amino acids. The CDR3 sequence is CASSPDQTGEANEKLFF. Written as DNA, the CDR3 is TGTGCCAGCAGCCCCGACCAGACAGGGGAAGCTAATGAAAAACTGTTTTTT.

The chain couples TRBV12-5 to TRBJ1-1; 8 bases agree with TRBD1. Germline V gene lookup returns CDR1 LGHNT and CDR2 FRNRAP. V shed 1 base and J 3 bases; nucleotides not matched to a gene: 10. This CDR3 is 17 amino acids long. DNA of the CDR3: TGTGCTAGTGGTTTGGGACACGCAGGGGGCGCGGACACTGAAGCTTTCTTT. Translation: CASGLGHAGGADTEAFF.

This clone was seen only once. J is TRBJ2-2 and V is TRBV19; 8 bases are a match to TRBD1. This CDR3 is built from 22 residues. Trimming cost V 4 bases and J 7 bases; bases outside gene matches: 29. CDR1 is LNHDA and CDR2 is SQIVND in the germline V gene (reference sequence). In DNA form, the CDR3 reads TGTGCCAGTAGTACGATTAGGACAGGGTGGGTGCCGGGGATAACCCTCGGCGGGGAGCTGTTTTTT. Translated: CASSTIRTGWVPGITLGGELFF.

The V gene is TRBV18, the J gene TRBJ2-7, with D unclear. Trimming removed 2 bases from V and 6 bases from J, with 14 bases in between. The CDR3 extends over 14 amino acids. Germline V gives CDR1 KGHSH, CDR2 LQKENI. The CDR3 here is CASSPFDMKGEQYF. The CDR3 DNA reads TGTGCCAGCTCACCATTCGACATGAAGGGCGAGCAGTACTTC.

The CDR3 sequence is CASGIQEQYF. The CDR3 DNA sequence: TGTGCCAGCGGGATCCAGGAGCAGTACTTC. The J gene is TRBJ2-7, the V gene TRBV6-5; D is undetermined. Trimming removed 8 bases at V and 7 bases at J, with 9 bases between. In germline, CDR1 is MNHEY, CDR2 SVGAGI. The length of the CDR3 is 10 residues.

The CDR3 sequence: CAIGRSQPQHF. The CDR3 DNA reads TGTGCCATCGGGAGAAGTCAGCCCCAGCATTTT. The rearrangement joins TRBV10-3 to TRBJ1-5, with D unclear. The germline CDR1 and CDR2 sequences are ENHRY and SYGVKD. The CDR3 totals 11 residues. V was cut by 8 bases and J by 6 bases, with 8 bases left in between.

Only a few counts were recorded for this clone. The rearrangement links TRBV7-9 to TRBJ1-6; 8 bases agree with TRBD1. Per germline, CDR1 SEHNR and CDR2 FQNEAQ (reference sequence). With 5 bases clipped from V and 9 bases from J, the junction kept 6 bases outside the gene matches. The CDR3 length is 14 residues. The CDR3 reads CASSPQGAGSPLHF. The CDR3 nucleotides are TGTGCCAGCAGCCCCCAGGGGGCTGGTTCACCCCTCCACTTT.

J is TRBJ2-2 and V is TRBV7-9, with D tentatively TRBD1 or TRBD2 (5 bases each). The CDR3 spans 17 residues. V lost 1 base and J 8 bases, leaving 20 bases between the germline ends. CDR1 and CDR2 (germline): SEHNR, FQNEAQ (reference sequence). In nucleotides, the CDR3 is TGTGCCAGCAGCTTAGAGGGCCGGGGACGCGCCGCGGGGGAGCTGTTTTTT. The encoded protein is CASSLEGRGRAAGELFF.

The chain is built from TRBV9 and TRBJ1-1, with 9 positions matching TRBD1. This CDR3 spans 14 amino acids. J was trimmed by 5 bases and V by 3 bases; bases with no gene match: 5. CDR1 SGDLS and CDR2 YYNGEE come from the germline V gene. The CDR3 loop reads CASSEQTGGTEAFF. The CDR3 DNA sequence: TGTGCCAGCAGCGAACAGACAGGGGGGACTGAAGCTTTCTTT.

The V and J genes are TRBV7-9 and TRBJ1-1; 7 bases are shared with TRBD1. With 3 bases clipped from V and 0 bases from J, the junction kept 4 bases outside the gene matches. Germline V gene sequence: CDR1 SEHNR, CDR2 FQNEAQ (reference sequence). The CDR3 runs 15 residues. This CDR3 is CASSFWDSMNTEAFF. The CDR3 DNA reads as TGTGCCAGCAGCTTTTGGGACAGCATGAACACTGAAGCTTTCTTT.

The rearrangement joins TRBV2 to TRBJ2-1; 9 nucleotides agree with TRBD2. J was trimmed by 9 bases and V by 6 bases; bases with no gene match: 12. Germline assignment: CDR1 SNHLY and CDR2 FYNNEI. The CDR3 is made up of 15 amino acids. CDR3 coding DNA: TGTGCCAGCAGCAGCGGGCGGGGGGGGCCGGGTGAGCAGTTCTTC. Amino acids: CASSSGRGGPGEQFF.

The chain uses TRBV7-6 and TRBJ2-6; TRBD1 matches 11 bases. There are 17 residues in the CDR3. The V and J ends lost 4 bases and 4 bases, in that order; junction bases with no gene match: 6. Germline CDR1 is SGHVS and CDR2 is FNYEAQ. This CDR3 is CASSSGQGARGANVLTF. CDR3 bases: TGTGCCAGCAGCTCCGGACAGGGGGCGCGAGGGGCCAACGTCCTGACTTTC.

The rearrangement links TRBV7-2 to TRBJ1-5; no clear D. Germline loops: CDR1 SGHTA, CDR2 FQGNSA. V was clipped by 3 bases and J by 5 bases, with 8 bases between them. The CDR3 is 13 amino acids. The DNA for the CDR3 is TGTGCCAGCAGCTTCCATAGGGATCAGCCCCAGCATTTT. Amino acid sequence: CASSFHRDQPQHF.

CDR3 region: CASSCRDSIPGNEQFF. CDR3 DNA: TGTGCCAGCAGCTGCCGGGACTCCATCCCGGGGAATGAGCAGTTCTTC. This rearrangement joins TRBV7-6 to TRBJ2-1; TRBD2 is a possible D gene (6 bases). Germline V gene lookup returns CDR1 SGHVS and CDR2 FNYEAQ. V lost 4 bases, J lost 7 bases, and 20 bases lay in between. This CDR3 comprises 16 residues. The variable domain in full, with the rest retrieved from reference TRBV7-6 and TRBJ2-1, is GAGVSQSPRYKVTKRGQDVALRCDPISGHVSLYWYRQALGQGPEFLTYFNYEAQQDKSGLPNDRFSAERPEGSISTLTIQRTEQRDSAMYRCASSCRDSIPGNEQFFGPGTRLTVL.

V and J are TRBV6-1 and TRBJ1-2; TRBD1 matches 7 bases. Unmatched junction bases numbered 18, after V lost 3 bases and J lost 8 bases. The germline gives CDR1 MNHNS, CDR2 SASEGT. The CDR3 spans 17 residues. CDR3 amino acids: CASSEMGQPVLDAGYTF. The CDR3 DNA reads as TGTGCCAGCAGTGAGATGGGACAGCCAGTACTAGATGCAGGCTACACCTTC.

The J gene is TRBJ1-6, the V gene TRBV4-3; possible D gene TRBD1, 5 bases. The V end was cut by 3 bases, the J end by 7 bases, with 13 bases between. The CDR3 extends over 15 amino acids. CDR1 LGHNA and CDR2 YSLEER come from the germline V gene. This CDR3 is CASSHDAGLNSPLHF. The CDR3 nucleotides are TGCGCCAGCAGCCATGACGCAGGGTTGAATTCACCCCTCCACTTT.

This sequence joins TRBV7-3 and TRBJ2-1; 10 nucleotides agree with TRBD2. The germline CDR1 and CDR2 sequences are SGHTA and FQGTGA. This CDR3 spans 17 amino acids. V gave up 5 bases and J gave up 4 bases; unmatched junction bases: 11. CDR3 loop: CASSPTGSSGGYNEQFF. CDR3 DNA sequence: TGTGCCAGCAGCCCCACCGGCTCTAGCGGGGGTTACAATGAGCAGTTCTTC.

In its sample, this clone was seen once. This chain joins TRBV4-2 and TRBJ2-1; 9 bases align to TRBD2. CDR3 size: 16 residues. V trimming: 0 bases; J trimming: 5 bases; junction bases outside the gene matches: 5. The V gene's germline CDR1 is LGHNA and CDR2 YNFKEQ. The CDR3 sequence: CASSQDLERGDNEQFF. DNA for the CDR3: TGTGCCAGCAGCCAAGATTTGGAGCGGGGGGACAATGAGCAGTTCTTC.

This chain uses TRBV19 with TRBJ1-6; D gene ambiguous. Germline V gives CDR1 LNHDA, CDR2 SQIVND (reference sequence). V was shortened by 6 bases and J by 2 bases, with 11 bases between the two germline ends. The CDR3 covers 15 residues. CDR3 protein: CASSRILTYNSPLHF. The CDR3 DNA reads as TGTGCCAGTAGCAGGATACTAACCTATAATTCACCCCTCCACTTT.

The V and J genes are TRBV19 and TRBJ2-1; tentatively, D is TRBD1 or TRBD2 (6 bases each). V shed 4 bases and J shed 7 bases, with 20 bases lying between them. The length of the CDR3 is 16 residues. The germline gives CDR1 LNHDA, CDR2 SQIVND (reference sequence). The CDR3: CASSKNRDSVQNEQFF. As DNA, the CDR3 is TGTGCCAGTAGTAAAAACAGGGACTCCGTTCAGAATGAGCAGTTCTTC.

The genes are TRBV18 and TRBJ2-7; maybe TRBD1 (7 bases). Germline V gene lookup returns CDR1 KGHSH and CDR2 LQKENI. The germline V and J ends were trimmed by 0 bases and 4 bases, with 13 bases remaining between them. The CDR3 is made up of 15 amino acids. The CDR3 bases are TGTGCCAGCTCACCACCCAGGGGGGCGCTATACGAGCAGTACTTC. Amino acid sequence: CASSPPRGALYEQYF.

The gene calls are TRBV19 and TRBJ1-5; D call uncertain. The V gene lost 4 bases and the J gene lost 6 bases, with 7 bases spanning the gap. This CDR3 contains 12 residues. The germline gives CDR1 LNHDA, CDR2 SQIVND (reference sequence). The CDR3 protein is CASSTKGQPQHF. Written as DNA, the CDR3 is TGTGCCAGTAGTACAAAAGGTCAGCCCCAGCATTTT.

The chain uses TRBV11-2 and TRBJ2-5; TRBD2 matches 14 bases. The germline CDR1 and CDR2 sequences are SGHAT and FQNNGV. V lost 5 bases, J lost 3 bases, and 14 bases stayed unmatched. The CDR3 covers 19 residues. CDR3 amino acids: CASSARQGLAGDGEETQYF. The CDR3 nucleotides read TGTGCCAGCAGCGCACGGCAGGGACTAGCGGGGGATGGGGAAGAGACCCAGTACTTC.

The rearrangement links TRBV4-1 to TRBJ2-3, with a possible D match to TRBD2 (6 bases). The germline CDR1 and CDR2 sequences are MGHRA and YSYEKL. V lost 6 bases and J 3 bases, leaving 16 bases between the germline ends. CDR3 size: 15 residues. CDR3 loop: CASRQPGLGTDTQYF. CDR3 DNA sequence: TGCGCCAGCAGGCAGCCGGGACTGGGAACAGATACGCAGTATTTT.

The CDR3 sequence: CASSQDRNLREITNEKLFF. The DNA for the CDR3 is TGCGCCAGCAGCCAAGATCGGAACCTCAGGGAAATCACTAATGAAAAACTGTTTTTT. The V gene is TRBV4-3, the J gene TRBJ1-4; a possible D gene is TRBD1 (5 bases). Trimming took off 0 bases at V and 2 bases at J, with 19 bases between the two ends. The CDR3 extends over 19 amino acids. Germline loops: CDR1 LGHNA, CDR2 YSLEER.